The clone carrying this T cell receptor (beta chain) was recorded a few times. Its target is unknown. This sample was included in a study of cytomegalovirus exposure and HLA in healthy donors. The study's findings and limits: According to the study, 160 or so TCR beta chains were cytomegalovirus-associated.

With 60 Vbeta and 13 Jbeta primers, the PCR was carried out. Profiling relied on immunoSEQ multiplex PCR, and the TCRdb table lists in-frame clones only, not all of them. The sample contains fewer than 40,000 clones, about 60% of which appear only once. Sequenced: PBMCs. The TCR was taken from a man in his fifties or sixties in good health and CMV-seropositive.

This chain's CDR3 is CSVVRGLMNTEAFF. The CDR3, as DNA: TGCAGCGTCGTCAGGGGCCTCATGAACACTGAAGCTTTCTTT. This chain links TRBV29-1 with TRBJ1-1; tentative D call: TRBD1 (6 bases). CDR3 length: 14 residues. The V gene lost 6 bases and the J gene lost 0 bases, with 14 bases spanning the gap. Germline V CDR1 and CDR2: SQVTM, ANQGSEA.